This T cell receptor (beta chain) was recovered during a study of post-analysis software for immune sequencing data. Across the study: Included among the disease courses, which were recorded for the cohort, were relapsing-remitting, secondary progressive and progressive-relapsing multiple sclerosis.

The CDR3 runs to 15 residues. Germline V CDR1 and CDR2: SGHRS, YFSETQ. Trimming took off 4 bases at V and 0 bases at J, with 10 bases between the two ends. This clonotype was seen more than once but under ten times. Its matching antigen is unknown. The authors incorporated unique molecular identifiers into the TCR beta cDNA libraries. Roughly 510,000 cDNA molecules were recovered from an input of roughly 0.85 to 10 million T cells. TCRdb used MiXCR to reprocess the PCR reads, holding one entry per CDR3 protein. Seen here are 380,000 or so distinct CDR3 sequences, roughly 30% observed once, and the top ten hold under 15%. Whole-study results and caveats: Significantly lower normalized Chao1 diversity was found in patients with multiple sclerosis relative to controls. Patients used roughly five TRBV segments, including TRBV5-6, TRBV5-1 and TRBV20-1, more often than controls.

The chain joins TRBV5-1 to TRBJ1-4; the D gene is possibly TRBD1 (6 bases). The sample was blood. This clonotype was obtained from a girl between 10 and 17 years old with multiple sclerosis. Here the CDR3 DNA reads TGCGCCAGCAGCACAGGGAGGGCAACTAATGAAAAACTGTTTTTT. It is translated as CASSTGRATNEKLFF.